One and the same sample provided the 21 T cell receptor beta chains below, sequenced in a study of T cell responses to AZD1222 COVID-19 vaccine. Generated by immunoSEQ multiplex PCR, the TCRdb table keeps only in-frame clones and is missing some. The table lists about 81,000 clones, about 91% of them singletons, with around 8% in the top ten. The starting material was peripheral blood, obtained 28 days after the second AZD1222 dose. The origin of the receptors is an adult who received the AZD1222 COVID-19 vaccine.

This sequence joins TRBV7-6 and TRBJ2-7, with TRBD2 as a possible D gene (6 bases). Germline V gives CDR1 SGHVS, CDR2 FNYEAQ. Trimming removed 4 bases at V and 2 bases at J, with 27 bases between. This CDR3 has 19 residues. CDR3 sequence: CASSSTNPGMVAATYEQYF. CDR3 nucleotides: TGTGCCAGCAGCTCGACTAACCCGGGGATGGTAGCGGCCACCTACGAGCAGTACTTC.

The chain joins TRBV2 to TRBJ2-5; 11 bases fit TRBD2. CDR3 size: 15 residues. Germline trimming cut 2 bases from V and 4 bases from J; bases unmatched to any gene: 3. Germline values: CDR1 SNHLY, CDR2 FYNNEI. The CDR3 coding sequence is TGTGCCAGCAGTGAATTTAGCGGGAGGGTAGAGACCCAGTACTTC. Its translation is CASSEFSGRVETQYF.

This clone was seen just once. The rearrangement links TRBV21-1 to TRBJ2-7. TRBV21-1 is labeled a pseudogene. This CDR3 has 12 amino acids. CDR3 nucleotide sequence: TGTGCCATCCGCAGGGACCGGTACGAGCAGTACTTC. Its protein is CAIRRDRYEQYF.

The CDR3, as DNA: TGTGCCAGCTCACCAGGACTAGAATACAATGAGCAGTTCTTC. Translated, it gives CASSPGLEYNEQFF. This chain links TRBV18 with TRBJ2-1; 7 bases are a match to TRBD2. V lost 2 bases to trimming and J lost 4 bases; unmatched junction nucleotides: 2. CDR1 is KGHSH and CDR2 is LQKENI in the germline V gene. This CDR3 region has 14 residues.

V is TRBV30 and J is TRBJ2-7, with 11 bases identical to TRBD2. The V and J ends lost 2 bases and 4 bases, in that order; junction bases with no gene match: 4. Germline CDR1 and CDR2: GTSNPN and SVGIG (reference sequence). The CDR3 sequence is 14 residues long. CDR3 sequence: CAWSPGTSGYEQYF. The CDR3 DNA follows: TGTGCCTGGAGTCCCGGGACTAGCGGTTACGAGCAGTACTTC.

This rearrangement joins TRBV5-1 to TRBJ2-5; 11 nucleotides match TRBD2. Germline CDR1 reads SGHRS; CDR2 reads YFSETQ. The CDR3 has 16 amino acids. The J segment lost 5 bases and the V segment lost 4 bases, leaving 10 bases of the junction unmatched. The DNA of the CDR3 is TGCGCCAGCAGCCCGGCCGGGACTAGCGGCGGCGAGACCCAGTACTTC. Encoded protein: CASSPAGTSGGETQYF.

CDR3: CASSLPGGDEQYF. In DNA form, the CDR3 reads TGTGCCAGCAGCTTGCCAGGGGGGGACGAGCAGTACTTC. The chain combines TRBV5-4 with TRBJ2-7; perhaps D is TRBD1 or TRBD2 (7 bases each). This CDR3 spans 13 amino acids. Trimming removed 1 base from V and 5 bases from J, with 10 bases in between. The germline V gene encodes CDR1 SGHNT and CDR2 YYREEE (reference sequence).

The gene calls are TRBV3-1 (or the pseudogene TRBV3-2) and TRBJ1-1; D not resolved. V was cut by 4 bases and J by 6 bases, with 15 bases left in between. CDR3 size: 14 residues. Germline assignment: CDR1 LGHDT and CDR2 YNNKEL (reference sequence). CDR3: CASSRTAEVAEAFF. The CDR3 nucleotides are TGTGCCAGCAGCCGAACGGCGGAGGTCGCTGAAGCTTTCTTT.

The chain links TRBV5-4 to TRBJ2-1; TRBD2 matches 8 bases. The germline V gene encodes CDR1 SGHNT and CDR2 YYREEE (reference sequence). The CDR3 has 17 residues. Trimming removed 0 bases from V and 7 bases from J; junction bases left unmatched: 12. CDR3 sequence reads: CASSLGSGNKLANEQFF. The CDR3 nucleotides are TGTGCCAGCAGCTTGGGTAGCGGGAACAAGTTGGCAAATGAGCAGTTCTTC.

The V call is TRBV7-9, the J call TRBJ2-2; 8 bases fit TRBD2. The CDR3 is 15 residues long. Germline CDR1 SEHNR, CDR2 FQNEAQ (reference sequence). Unmatched junction bases numbered 6, after V lost 2 bases and J lost 7 bases. CDR3 loop: CASSLLGLAGGELFF. The CDR3, as DNA: TGTGCCAGCAGCTTACTCGGGCTAGCGGGCGGGGAGCTGTTTTTT. Full variable domain (rest looked up from reference TRBV7-9 and TRBJ2-2): DTGVSQNPRHKITKRGQNVTFRCDPISEHNRLYWYRQTLGQGPEFLTYFQNEAQLEKSRLLSDRFSAERPKGSFSTLEIQRTEQGDSAMYLCASSLLGLAGGELFFGEGSRLTVL.

A note on this clone: Other DNA sequences from this sample encode an identical CDR3 as well. The V gene is TRBV19, the J gene TRBJ2-7; possible D gene TRBD2, 5 bases. V was pared by 1 base and J by 4 bases, with 8 bases between. Per germline, CDR1 LNHDA and CDR2 SQIVND (reference sequence). CDR3 size: 13 residues. The CDR3 bases are TGTGCCAGTAGTATAGCGGGAAGGTACGAGCAGTACTTC. Translated, it gives CASSIAGRYEQYF.

The genes are TRBV11-3 and TRBJ2-1; TRBD1 or TRBD2 may be the D gene (5 bases each). Trimming stripped 1 base from V and 9 bases from J, with 16 bases between. Germline CDR1 reads SGHNT; CDR2 reads YENEEA. This CDR3 has 15 residues. CDR3 protein: CASSLGGTAQGEQFF. The DNA for the CDR3 is TGTGCCAGCAGCTTAGGTGGGACCGCCCAAGGTGAGCAGTTCTTC. The variable domain in full, completed from reference TRBV11-3 and TRBJ2-1, reads EAGVVQSPRYKIIEKKQPVAFWCNPISGHNTLYWYLQNLGQGPELLIRYENEEAVDDSQLPKDRFSAERLKGVDSTLKIQPAELGDSAVYLCASSLGGTAQGEQFFGPGTRLTVL.

In nucleotides, the CDR3 is TGTGCCAGCAGCCGCGGGTCGAACACTGAAGCTTTCTTT. Its protein product is CASSRGSNTEAFF. The gene calls are TRBV11-2 and TRBJ1-1; the D is unclear. CDR3 size: 13 residues. V lost 5 bases to trimming and J lost 1 base, with 8 bases between them. Looked up from germline, CDR1 is SGHAT and CDR2 is FQNNGV.

The genes are TRBV5-1 and TRBJ2-7, with D possibly being TRBD1 or TRBD2 (6 bases each). The CDR3 runs to 14 residues. Germline V gives CDR1 SGHRS, CDR2 YFSETQ. The V and J ends lost 3 bases and 0 bases respectively, with 10 bases between them. CDR3: CASSWKGGSYEQYF. The CDR3, as DNA: TGCGCCAGCAGCTGGAAGGGGGGCTCCTACGAGCAGTACTTC. Filled out from reference TRBV5-1 and TRBJ2-7, the complete variable domain reads KAGVTQTPRYLIKTRGQQVTLSCSPISGHRSVSWYQQTPGQGLQFLFEYFSETQRNKGNFPGRFSGRQFSNSRSEMNVSTLELGDSALYLCASSWKGGSYEQYFGPGTRLTVT.

The chain joins TRBV3-1 (or the pseudogene TRBV3-2) to TRBJ2-7; a weak D match, TRBD1 (6 bases). Trimming shortened V by 1 base and J by 3 bases, and 13 bases separated the two germline ends. CDR1 and CDR2 (germline): LGHDT, YNNKEL (reference sequence). The CDR3 extends over 15 amino acids. CDR3 in DNA: TGTGCCAGCAGCCAAGCTGGGACAAGCATCTACGAGCAGTACTTC. Amino acids: CASSQAGTSIYEQYF.

This chain links TRBV3-1 (or the pseudogene TRBV3-2) with TRBJ1-1; the D is unclear. The ends were cut back, 4 bases at V and 3 bases at J, with 9 bases in the middle. The CDR3 spans 13 residues. CDR1 is LGHDT, CDR2 YNNKEL, per germline (reference sequence). This CDR3 reads CASSLREDTEAFF. The CDR3 nucleotides read TGTGCCAGCAGCCTGAGGGAGGACACTGAAGCTTTCTTT.

This clone is medium-sized by share. V and J are TRBV6-2 or TRBV6-3 and TRBJ2-3; TRBD2 aligns across 9 bases. V was pared by 5 bases and J by 2 bases, with 5 bases of the junction left unmatched. CDR1 and CDR2 (germline): MNHEY, SVGEGT. This CDR3 has 15 amino acids. CDR3 region: CASSTGLAYTDTQYF. The CDR3 DNA reads as TGTGCCAGCAGTACGGGACTAGCCTACACAGATACGCAGTATTTT.

V and J are TRBV6-1 and TRBJ1-5; TRBD1 is a possible D gene (5 bases). Trimming removed 2 bases from V and 0 bases from J, with 11 bases in between. This CDR3 spans 16 amino acids. Germline CDR1 and CDR2: MNHNS and SASEGT. The CDR3 sequence is CASSESRTLSNQPQHF. The CDR3 DNA sequence: TGTGCCAGCAGTGAAAGTAGGACACTTAGCAATCAGCCCCAGCATTTT.

The J gene is TRBJ1-5, the V gene TRBV7-9; 7 nucleotides match TRBD1. CDR3 length equals 15 residues. Germline CDR1 and CDR2: SEHNR and FQNEAQ (reference sequence). The trim removed 1 base at V and 7 bases at J, leaving 7 bases unmatched. The CDR3 spells CASSLGTGVDQPQHF. The CDR3 DNA sequence: TGTGCCAGCAGCTTAGGTACAGGGGTCGACCAGCCCCAGCATTTT.

The J gene is TRBJ2-2, the V gene TRBV6-6; TRBD2 matches 7 bases. V trimming: 8 bases; J trimming: 5 bases; junction bases outside the gene matches: 14. CDR3 length: 16 amino acids. CDR1 and CDR2 (germline): MNHNY, SVGAGI (reference sequence). CDR3 DNA: TGTGCCAGCCTGTCTGCTAGCGGAATTTCTACCGGGGAGCTGTTTTTT. Its translation is CASLSASGISTGELFF.

V gene TRBV5-4 combines with J gene TRBJ2-3; either TRBD1 or TRBD2 may fit D (5 bases each). Germline-derived CDR1 and CDR2 are SGHNT and YYREEE (reference sequence). The CDR3 has 15 residues. The V end was cut by 2 bases, the J end by 2 bases, with 12 bases between. This chain's CDR3 is CASSFGLGPTDTQYF. The CDR3 coding sequence is TGTGCCAGCAGCTTCGGACTGGGACCCACAGATACGCAGTATTTT.